This is a list of T cell receptor beta chains from one sample in a study of cytotoxic CD8 clonotypes in ibrutinib-treated CLL. Repertoires were generated with immunoSEQ multiplex PCR, while TCRdb's copy carries only in-frame clones and drops some. The profile covers over 110,000 clones, with around 93% appearing a single time and approximately 11% taken by the ten largest. Specimen: PBMCs, collected after 12 months of ibrutinib treatment. These TCRs come from a human donor with chronic lymphocytic leukemia. CDR3s include the opening cysteine and the closing phenylalanine or tryptophan. The order of the fields is D gene, V gene, J gene, clone size, CDR3 protein, CDR3 DNA. A D gene is named only where the DNA matches it firmly. Expanded clones get a size class; other rows say once, few or many, or leave the size out.

D: TRBD1; V: TRBV30; J: TRBJ2-2; size: -; CDR3: CAWSSGTGSTAELFF; DNA: TGTGCCTGGAGCTCGGGGACAGGGTCGACGGCGGAGCTGTTTTTT
D: TRBD2; V: TRBV4-2; J: TRBJ2-6; size: -; CDR3: CASSHPPGLAGGTGANVLTF; DNA: TGTGCCAGCAGCCATCCCCCCGGACTAGCGGGAGGGACTGGGGCCAACGTCCTGACTTTC
D: TRBD1; V: TRBV27; J: TRBJ2-5; size: -; CDR3: CATLGTGGSQASETQYF; DNA: TGTGCCACGCTTGGGACAGGGGGCTCGCAAGCGAGTGAGACCCAGTACTTC
D: -; V: TRBV6-5; J: TRBJ2-3; size: once; CDR3: CASKSASTDTQYF; DNA: TGTGCCAGCAAGTCAGCTAGCACAGATACGCAGTATTTT
D: -; V: TRBV21-1; J: TRBJ2-3; size: -; CDR3: CASSKRRESQMGTQYF; DNA: TGTGCCAGCAGCAAGCGGAGGGAATCACAGATGGGTACGCAGTATTTT
D: -; V: TRBV6-6; J: TRBJ1-4; size: -; CDR3: CASVRGALNEKLFF; DNA: TGTGCCAGCGTACGGGGGGCCCTTAATGAAAAACTGTTTTTT
D: -; V: TRBV10-3; J: TRBJ1-5; size: -; CDR3: CATSPGGYSDQPQHF; DNA: TGTGCCACCTCCCCGGGCGGGTACTCCGACCAGCCCCAGCATTTT
D: -; V: TRBV7-9; J: TRBJ2-7; size: few; CDR3: CASSAPNYEQYF; DNA: TGTGCCAGCAGCGCACCTAATTACGAGCAGTACTTC
D: -; V: TRBV27; J: TRBJ2-1; size: -; CDR3: CASSGFVGRDEQFF; DNA: TGTGCCAGCTCGGGTTTCGTCGGGAGAGATGAGCAGTTCTTC
D: -; V: TRBV9; J: TRBJ1-2; size: -; CDR3: CASSEPPTGEGYTF; DNA: TGTGCCAGCAGCGAGCCCCCCACGGGGGAAGGCTACACCTTC
D: -; V: TRBV11-2; J: TRBJ2-7; size: -; CDR3: CASSQSHPSPHEQYF; DNA: TGTGCCAGCAGTCAAAGTCACCCGAGCCCTCACGAGCAGTACTTC
D: -; V: TRBV6-5; J: TRBJ1-2; size: once; CDR3: CASSSDSPGGYGYTF; DNA: TGTGCCAGCAGTTCGGACTCACCGGGAGGCTATGGCTACACCTTC
D: -; V: TRBV20-1; J: TRBJ2-7; size: -; CDR3: CSASWAAEQYF; DNA: TGCAGTGCTAGTTGGGCAGCTGAGCAGTACTTC
D: TRBD1; V: TRBV18; J: TRBJ1-5; size: -; CDR3: CASSPARGNNQPQHF; DNA: TGTGCCAGCTCACCAGCCAGGGGGAACAATCAGCCCCAGCATTTT
D: -; V: TRBV9; J: TRBJ2-2; size: -; CDR3: CASSARWTPNTGELFF; DNA: TGTGCCAGCAGCGCAAGATGGACACCGAACACCGGGGAGCTGTTTTTT
D: -; V: TRBV29-1; J: TRBJ1-4; size: -; CDR3: CSVDMGHTNEKLFF; DNA: TGCAGCGTTGATATGGGACACACTAATGAAAAACTGTTTTTT
D: TRBD1; V: TRBV6-1; J: TRBJ1-2; size: once; CDR3: CASSTGTEFYGYTF; DNA: TGTGCCAGCTCGACCGGGACAGAGTTCTATGGCTACACCTTC
D: -; V: TRBV27; J: TRBJ2-7; size: -; CDR3: CATRSGGSEQYF; DNA: TGTGCCACCAGGTCGGGGGGCTCCGAGCAGTACTTC
D: TRBD1; V: TRBV4-1; J: TRBJ2-7; size: -; CDR3: CASSHTGQVISYEQYF; DNA: TGCGCCAGCAGCCACACGGGACAGGTCATCTCCTACGAGCAGTACTTC
D: TRBD1; V: TRBV7-2; J: TRBJ1-2; size: -; CDR3: CASSLAGTGYGYTF; DNA: TGTGCCAGCAGCTTAGCGGGGACAGGGTACGGCTACACCTTC
D: -; V: TRBV6-5; J: TRBJ1-3; size: -; CDR3: CASSYSNSGNTIYF; DNA: TGTGCCAGCAGTTACTCGAACTCTGGAAACACCATATATTTT
D: -; V: TRBV29-1; J: TRBJ2-5; size: -; CDR3: CSVVLVSETQYF; DNA: TGCAGCGTTGTTCTGGTTAGCGAGACCCAGTACTTC
D: -; V: TRBV19; J: TRBJ1-1; size: -; CDR3: CASSQESPNTEAFF; DNA: TGTGCCAGTAGTCAGGAGTCTCCGAACACTGAAGCTTTCTTT
D: TRBD1; V: TRBV19; J: TRBJ1-5; size: once; CDR3: CASSLDRDQPQHF; DNA: TGTGCCAGTAGTTTGGACAGGGATCAGCCCCAGCATTTT
D: -; V: TRBV25-1; J: TRBJ2-1; size: -; CDR3: CASSAGLAYNEQFF; DNA: TGTGCCAGCAGTGCCGGGCTAGCCTACAATGAGCAGTTCTTC
D: -; V: TRBV6-5; J: TRBJ2-1; size: -; CDR3: CASSYRASGHEQFF; DNA: TGTGCCAGCAGTTACCGGGCTAGTGGCCATGAGCAGTTCTTC
D: -; V: TRBV27; J: TRBJ2-7; size: -; CDR3: CASSSLGAASYEQYF; DNA: TGTGCCAGCAGTTCACTAGGGGCGGCCTCTTACGAGCAGTACTTC
D: TRBD2; V: TRBV7-6; J: TRBJ2-1; size: -; CDR3: CASSFFLWREGSYNEQFF; DNA: TGTGCCAGCAGCTTCTTTCTTTGGCGGGAGGGCTCCTACAATGAGCAGTTCTTC
D: -; V: TRBV29-1; J: TRBJ2-1; size: -; CDR3: CSVEAVGSGSGKYNEQFF; DNA: TGCAGCGTTGAAGCGGTGGGTAGCGGATCAGGGAAATACAATGAGCAGTTCTTC
D: TRBD2; V: TRBV2; J: TRBJ2-1; size: -; CDR3: CASIPGLAGGDEQFF; DNA: TGTGCCAGCATCCCGGGACTAGCGGGAGGGGATGAGCAGTTCTTC
D: -; V: TRBV11-2; J: TRBJ2-2; size: once; CDR3: CASSLVLGHNTGELFF; DNA: TGTGCCAGCAGCTTAGTATTGGGACATAACACCGGGGAGCTGTTTTTT
D: TRBD1; V: TRBV27; J: TRBJ1-5; size: -; CDR3: CASSSGTGLSNQPQHF; DNA: TGTGCCAGCAGTTCGGGGACAGGGTTGAGCAATCAGCCCCAGCATTTT
D: TRBD1; V: TRBV4-3; J: TRBJ1-1; size: -; CDR3: CASSLAGGTEAFF; DNA: TGCGCCAGCAGCCTAGCAGGGGGAACTGAAGCTTTCTTT
D: TRBD1; V: TRBV19; J: TRBJ2-1; size: -; CDR3: CASSEPDRFKMNEQFF; DNA: TGTGCCAGTAGTGAGCCGGACAGGTTTAAAATGAATGAGCAGTTCTTC
D: -; V: TRBV28; J: TRBJ1-4; size: -; CDR3: CATNRARNEKLFF; DNA: TGTGCCACCAACAGGGCCCGGAATGAAAAACTGTTTTTT
D: -; V: TRBV19; J: TRBJ2-3; size: -; CDR3: CASRTTGFSTDTQYF; DNA: TGTGCCAGTCGAACGACAGGCTTCAGCACAGATACGCAGTATTTT
D: TRBD1; V: TRBV27; J: TRBJ2-7; size: -; CDR3: CASSLFSWPGTGAPYEQYF; DNA: TGTGCCAGCAGTTTATTTTCGTGGCCAGGGACAGGGGCTCCCTACGAGCAGTACTTC
D: TRBD1; V: TRBV7-9; J: TRBJ1-4; size: -; CDR3: CASSSRTGDLEKLFF; DNA: TGTGCCAGCAGCTCCCGGACAGGCGACCTTGAAAAACTGTTTTTT
D: -; V: TRBV18; J: TRBJ2-7; size: once; CDR3: CASSPRSGDQQYF; DNA: TGTGCCAGCTCACCTCGTTCGGGGGATCAGCAGTACTTC
D: TRBD1; V: TRBV10-3; J: TRBJ1-1; size: -; CDR3: CAISPDRGQTEAFF; DNA: TGTGCCATCAGCCCCGACAGGGGGCAGACTGAAGCTTTCTTT
D: TRBD2; V: TRBV18; J: TRBJ2-1; size: -; CDR3: CASSRLAGDNNEQFF; DNA: TGTGCCAGCTCACGACTAGCGGGGGATAACAATGAGCAGTTCTTC
D: -; V: TRBV9; J: TRBJ2-7; size: -; CDR3: CASSVDPEAYEQYF; DNA: TGTGCCAGCAGCGTAGACCCGGAGGCCTACGAGCAGTACTTC
D: TRBD2; V: TRBV5-1; J: TRBJ2-1; size: -; CDR3: CASSPRAGGPINEQFF; DNA: TGCGCCAGCAGCCCCCGGGCGGGAGGGCCTATCAATGAGCAGTTCTTC
D: TRBD2; V: TRBV18; J: TRBJ2-1; size: once; CDR3: CASSPPPQLAGGPNADEQFF; DNA: TGTGCCAGCTCACCACCGCCACAACTAGCGGGAGGGCCCAATGCGGATGAGCAGTTCTTC
D: TRBD1; V: TRBV11-2; J: TRBJ2-7; size: -; CDR3: CASSGTGPKWQYF; DNA: TGTGCCAGCAGTGGGACAGGGCCGAAATGGCAGTACTTC
D: TRBD2; V: TRBV7-2; J: TRBJ2-5; size: once; CDR3: CASSLAPTGGETQYF; DNA: TGTGCCAGCAGCTTAGCGCCCACGGGAGGGGAGACCCAGTACTTC
D: -; V: TRBV29-1; J: TRBJ1-2; size: -; CDR3: CSVSPTANYGYTF; DNA: TGCAGCGTTTCCCCGACGGCTAACTATGGCTACACCTTC
D: TRBD2; V: TRBV5-6; J: TRBJ2-1; size: -; CDR3: CASSPLAGDYNEQFF; DNA: TGTGCCAGCAGTCCACTAGCGGGAGACTACAATGAGCAGTTCTTC
D: -; V: TRBV7-7; J: TRBJ1-4; size: -; CDR3: CASSPGATNEKLFF; DNA: TGTGCTAGCAGCCCAGGTGCAACTAATGAAAAACTGTTTTTT
D: -; V: TRBV9; J: TRBJ1-3; size: -; CDR3: CASREDLSGNTIYF; DNA: TGTGCCAGCAGGGAGGACCTCTCTGGAAACACCATATATTTT
D: -; V: TRBV27; J: TRBJ2-7; size: -; CDR3: CATSRGRGIDPFYYEQYF; DNA: TGTGCCACTTCAAGGGGGAGGGGAATAGATCCCTTCTACTACGAGCAGTACTTC
D: -; V: TRBV27; J: TRBJ2-7; size: -; CDR3: CASSPPGAYEQYF; DNA: TGTGCCAGCAGTCCCCCCGGGGCCTACGAGCAGTACTTC
D: -; V: TRBV29-1; J: TRBJ1-4; size: -; CDR3: CSVGNRLANEKLFF; DNA: TGCAGCGTTGGGAACAGGCTCGCTAATGAAAAACTGTTTTTT
D: -; V: TRBV11-2; J: TRBJ2-5; size: -; CDR3: CASHPPGTSGKETQYF; DNA: TGTGCCAGCCACCCACCGGGGACGAGTGGAAAAGAGACCCAGTACTTC
D: -; V: TRBV7-9; J: TRBJ1-1; size: -; CDR3: CASRLGGTEAFF; DNA: TGTGCCAGCAGGCTGGGTGGCACTGAAGCTTTCTTT